Presented here are 28 T cell receptor beta chains from one specimen sequenced in a study of T cells in Graves' hyperthyroidism and ophthalmopathy. RNA transcripts gave rise to amplified TCR beta CDR3 regions. The HTBI primer set served for first-round RT-PCR of the TCR CDR3. A single record per CDR3 protein comes from TCRdb applying MiXCR to the multiplex PCR reads. The sample lists more than 550,000 distinct CDR3 sequences; roughly 17% were seen once. Sequencing was carried out using blood. The receptors shown here come from a middle-aged man with Graves' hyperthyroidism.

This clonotype was observed many times. This chain connects TRBV28 to TRBJ2-2, with unresolved D. V lost 4 bases, J lost 3 bases, and 6 bases lay in between. Germline CDR1 reads MDHEN; CDR2 reads SYDVKM. CDR3 length equals 13 residues. The DNA for the CDR3 is TGTGCCAGCAGTTCCCGGTACACCGGGGAGCTGTTTTTT. It translates to CASSSRYTGELFF.

Worth noting for this clonotype: A single base separates this from a much larger clone, so it may be a read error. This chain uses TRBV28 with TRBJ1-2; D gene unclear. The CDR3 is made up of 14 amino acids. The V gene's germline CDR1 is MDHEN and CDR2 SYDVKM. V lost 6 bases and J lost 6, with 17 bases in between. CDR3 in amino acids: CASSLDPTLDGYTF. DNA of the CDR3: TGTGCCAGCAGCCTCGACCCAACCCTAGATGGCTACACCTTC.

The genes are TRBV2 and TRBJ1-4; the D gene is possibly TRBD1 (5 bases). The V gene lost 3 bases and the J gene lost 4 bases, with 9 bases spanning the gap. The CDR3 is 14 amino acids. CDR1 is SNHLY and CDR2 is FYNNEI in the germline V gene. The CDR3: CASSDRVLNEKLFF. The CDR3 region has the DNA TGTGCCAGCAGTGACAGGGTGCTTAATGAAAAACTGTTTTTT.

The chain joins TRBV4-1 to TRBJ1-1; TRBD1 is a possible D gene (5 bases). The V gene lost 0 bases and the J gene lost 2 bases, with 13 bases spanning the gap. Germline V gives CDR1 MGHRA, CDR2 YSYEKL. The CDR3 is 16 amino acids. The CDR3 DNA is TGCGCCAGCAGCCAAGATGGAGCGCAGGGCAACACTGAAGCTTTCTTT. Protein sequence: CASSQDGAQGNTEAFF.

This clonotype has more than one count but fewer than ten. This sequence joins TRBV28 and TRBJ1-4, with D unresolved. This CDR3 spans 13 amino acids. Germline CDR1 MDHEN, CDR2 SYDVKM. The ends were cut back, 6 bases at V and 4 bases at J, with 9 bases in the middle. The CDR3 nucleotides are TGTGCCAGCAGGCAGGTCATTAATGAAAAACTGTTTTTT. Its protein product is CASRQVINEKLFF.

The genes are TRBV20-1 and TRBJ2-1, with D perhaps TRBD1 or TRBD2 (5 bases each). Germline V gives CDR1 DFQATT, CDR2 SNEGSKA (reference sequence). V gave up 5 bases and J gave up 0 bases, with 14 bases separating them. The CDR3 consists of 15 residues. The CDR3 DNA reads TGCAGTGCTCCCGGGACGGTCAGCTCCTACAATGAGCAGTTCTTC. Amino acids: CSAPGTVSSYNEQFF.

This clonotype was counted ten times or more. The J gene is TRBJ1-1, the V gene TRBV2; TRBD1 matches at 12 bases. The germline gives CDR1 SNHLY, CDR2 FYNNEI. The CDR3 totals 15 residues. The trim removed 10 bases at V and 10 bases at J, leaving 16 bases unmatched. The CDR3 spells CATGGTGGALGSAFF. In DNA form, the CDR3 reads TGTGCCACCGGAGGGACAGGGGGCGCATTAGGTTCAGCTTTCTTT.

This clonotype came up many times. The genes are TRBV7-9 and TRBJ1-2; no reliable D call. Germline V gene lookup returns CDR1 SEHNR and CDR2 FQNEAQ (reference sequence). V gave up 1 base and J gave up 4 bases, with 10 bases separating them. This CDR3 comprises 14 residues. The CDR3, as DNA: TGTGCCAGCAGCTTAGGTGGACGGGGCTATGGCTACACCTTC. Amino acid sequence: CASSLGGRGYGYTF.

J is TRBJ1-1 and V is TRBV30; D call uncertain. The germline V and J ends were trimmed by 3 bases and 10 bases, with 15 bases remaining between them. This CDR3 has 12 residues. The germline CDR1 and CDR2 sequences are GTSNPN and SVGIG (reference sequence). CDR3 coding DNA: TGTGCCTGGAGATCTACGGGTGGTGGAGCTTTCTTT. This codes for CAWRSTGGGAFF.

On this clonotype: The junction does not match germline at one end; this may be a read error. The rearrangement uses TRBV18 and TRBJ1-6; D possibly corresponds to TRBD1 (6 bases). Germline V lookup: CDR1 KGHSH, CDR2 LQKENI. This CDR3 region has 15 residues. As DNA, the CDR3 is TGTGCCAGCTCACGAACCGGGACACATGATTCACCCCCCCACTTT. This encodes CASSRTGTHDSPPHF. The variable domain in full, with the rest retrieved from reference TRBV18 and TRBJ1-6, is NAGVMQNPRHLVRRRGQEARLRCSPMKGHSHVYWYRQLPEEGLKFMVYLQKENIIDESGMPKERFSAEFPKEGPSILRIQQVVRGDSAAYFCASSRTGTHDSPPHFGNGTRLTVT.

This clonotype was seen only a few times. The rearrangement uses TRBV9 and TRBJ1-1, with D possibly TRBD1 on 5 matching bases. Germline CDR1 and CDR2: SGDLS and YYNGEE. The CDR3 contains 15 residues. Trimming left V 0 bases short and J 1 base short, with 10 bases between. The CDR3, as DNA: TGTGCCAGCAGCGTAGGGGGGTTTGGGAACACTGAAGCTTTCTTT. This gives the protein CASSVGGFGNTEAFF.

At least ten counts were recorded for this clonotype. The chain carries TRBV6-2 or TRBV6-3 and TRBJ2-7, with a tentative D call TRBD2 (6 bases). In germline, CDR1 is MNHEY, CDR2 SVGEGT. Trimming stripped 6 bases from V and 0 bases from J, with 21 bases between. This CDR3 has 17 amino acids. The DNA of the CDR3 is TGTGCCAGCAGCTCCAGTGTGGGAGGCTTTTTCTCCTACGAGCAGTACTTC. Translated, it gives CASSSSVGGFFSYEQYF.

This chain links TRBV19 with TRBJ2-3; D might be TRBD1 (6 bases). CDR1 LNHDA and CDR2 SQIVND come from the germline V gene (reference sequence). This CDR3 has 19 residues. V gave up 5 bases and J gave up 1 base, with 25 bases separating them. Here the CDR3 DNA reads TGTGCCAGTAGTTTCACCGGGACATCAAAAAGTGGTGGCACAGATACGCAGTATTTT. This sequence encodes CASSFTGTSKSGGTDTQYF.

This clonotype was recorded a few times. A clone one base away is much larger, so this may be a read error. This chain connects TRBV28 to TRBJ1-1; D is unresolved. Germline CDR1 MDHEN, CDR2 SYDVKM. This CDR3 is 15 amino acids long. V was trimmed by 5 bases and J by 10 bases, leaving 23 bases between them. The CDR3 DNA is TGTGCCAGCAGTGCCGTGGGCGGGATGACTGAAAGAGCTTTCTTT. It codes for CASSAVGGMTERAFF.

This clonotype was picked up a small number of times. The chain couples TRBV12-3 or TRBV12-4 to TRBJ1-1; possibly TRBD1 for D (6 bases). CDR3 length equals 15 residues. Trimming cost V 4 bases and J 4 bases, with 16 bases left between them. The CDR3 loop is CASSYALQGATEAFF. In DNA form, the CDR3 reads TGTGCCAGCAGTTACGCCTTACAGGGAGCCACTGAAGCTTTCTTT.

This chain's CDR3 is CASSLGQGLTDTQYF. The CDR3 region has the DNA TGTGCCAGCAGCTTAGGACAGGGCCTCACAGATACGCAGTATTTT. The rearrangement uses TRBV28 and TRBJ2-3, with TRBD1 matching 8 bases. Germline trimming cut 6 bases from V and 2 bases from J; bases unmatched to any gene: 7. This CDR3 is 15 amino acids long. CDR1 and CDR2 from the germline V gene are MDHEN and SYDVKM.

This clonotype came up many times. As DNA, the CDR3 is TGTGCCAGCAGCTTAGGGTTGGGGTCCGGGGCCAACGTCCTGACTTTC. Protein: CASSLGLGSGANVLTF. The J gene is TRBJ2-6, the V gene TRBV11-2; no definite D call. The V and J ends lost 1 base and 4 bases respectively, with 11 bases between them. There are 16 residues in the CDR3. CDR1 is SGHAT and CDR2 is FQNNGV in the germline V gene.

This clonotype was seen many times. The V gene is TRBV7-3, the J gene TRBJ2-7, with 11 bases aligning to TRBD2. The CDR3 is 15 residues long. V shed 5 bases and J 3 bases; nucleotides not matched to a gene: 6. In germline, CDR1 is SGHTA, CDR2 FQGTGA. Here the CDR3 reads CASSNTSGSFYEQYF. CDR3 DNA sequence: TGTGCCAGCAGCAACACTAGCGGGAGTTTCTACGAGCAGTACTTC. The whole variable domain, remainder taken from reference TRBV7-3 and TRBJ2-7, is GAGVSQTPSNKVTEKGKYVELRCDPISGHTALYWYRQSLGQGPEFLIYFQGTGAADDSGLPNDRFFAVRPEGSVSTLKIQRTERGDSAVYLCASSNTSGSFYEQYFGPGTRLTVT.

Ten or more counts support this clonotype. J is TRBJ2-3 and V is TRBV28, with TRBD2 as a possible D gene (6 bases). V lost 7 bases and J 0 bases, leaving 14 bases between the germline ends. CDR1 and CDR2 from the germline V gene are MDHEN and SYDVKM. CDR3 length equals 15 residues. The CDR3 nucleotides read TGTGCCAGCATCGGTGTGGGGACTAGCACAGATACGCAGTATTTT. Residues: CASIGVGTSTDTQYF.

This clonotype was counted at least ten times. This CDR3 reads CASRQGANNEQFF. The CDR3 DNA reads TGTGCCAGCAGGCAGGGGGCCAACAATGAGCAGTTCTTC. J is TRBJ2-1 and V is TRBV28, with 8 bases identical to TRBD1. The CDR3 covers 13 residues. From germline, CDR1 is MDHEN and CDR2 SYDVKM. V shed 6 bases and J 5 bases; nucleotides not matched to a gene: 3. Drawing the rest from reference TRBV28 and TRBJ2-1, the complete variable domain is DVKVTQSSRYLVKRTGEKVFLECVQDMDHENMFWYRQDPGLGLRLIYFSYDVKMKEKGDIPEGYSVSREKKERFSLILESASTNQTSMYLCASRQGANNEQFFGPGTRLTVL.

This clonotype has a handful of counts. The V gene is TRBV19, the J gene TRBJ2-3; 7 nucleotides align to TRBD1. The CDR3 length is 17 residues. Per the germline V gene, CDR1 is LNHDA and CDR2 is SQIVND (reference sequence). With 5 bases clipped from V and 1 base from J, the junction kept 12 bases outside the gene matches. The CDR3 protein is CASSVVYRDSRTDTQYF. The CDR3 DNA is TGTGCCAGTAGTGTCGTATATCGGGACAGCCGCACAGATACGCAGTATTTT. The variable domain in full, completed from reference TRBV19 and TRBJ2-3, reads DGGITQSPKYLFRKEGQNVTLSCEQNLNHDAMYWYRQDPGQGLRLIYYSQIVNDFQKGDIAEGYSVSREKKESFPLTVTSAQKNPTAFYLCASSVVYRDSRTDTQYFGPGTRLTVL.

This clonotype was observed many times. V gene TRBV27 combines with J gene TRBJ2-7, with 9 bases that match TRBD1. The germline V gene encodes CDR1 MNHEY and CDR2 SMNVEV (reference sequence). This CDR3 contains 15 residues. With 1 base clipped from V and 5 bases from J, the junction kept 6 bases outside the gene matches. The CDR3 DNA is TGTGCCAGCAGTTTATATATGGGGACAGGGAACGAGCAGTACTTC. Translated: CASSLYMGTGNEQYF.

In this sample, this clonotype turned up many times. The chain has TRBV7-2 and TRBJ2-1; D gene unclear. Germline V gene sequence: CDR1 SGHTA, CDR2 FQGNSA. Trimming removed 4 bases at V and 3 bases at J, with 10 bases between. The CDR3 has 14 amino acids. The CDR3, as DNA: TGTGCCAGCAGCTCGCCTCAGGTCTACAATGAGCAGTTCTTC. Its protein is CASSSPQVYNEQFF.

The chain recombines TRBV9 with TRBJ2-6; TRBD1 agrees at 11 bases. V shed 3 bases and J 4 bases; nucleotides not matched to a gene: 6. Germline V gives CDR1 SGDLS, CDR2 YYNGEE. CDR3 length: 17 residues. For the CDR3, the DNA is TGTGCCAGCAGCGCCAGGACAGGGGGCTCGGGGGCCAACGTCCTGACTTTC. As protein: CASSARTGGSGANVLTF.

The rearrangement links TRBV11-1 to TRBJ2-4; perhaps TRBD2 as D (6 bases). The CDR3 has 14 amino acids. The V end was cut by 2 bases, the J end by 8 bases, with 13 bases between. Germline loops: CDR1 SGHAT, CDR2 FQDESV (reference sequence). The CDR3 nucleotides are TGTGCCAGCAGCTTATGGGCGGGGTCGGACATTCAGTACTTC. The encoded protein is CASSLWAGSDIQYF.

This clonotype was counted a few times. The CDR3 nucleotides are TGTGCCAGCAGCAAAGAGGCCTACGGCTACACCTTC. As protein: CASSKEAYGYTF. The chain is built from TRBV7-9 and TRBJ1-2; D unclear. Trimming took off 5 bases at V and 8 bases at J, with 12 bases between the two ends. The CDR3 covers 12 residues. The germline V gene encodes CDR1 SEHNR and CDR2 FQNEAQ (reference sequence).

In its sample, this clonotype was seen many times. The V call is TRBV11-2, the J call TRBJ2-1; maybe TRBD2 (7 bases). The germline gives CDR1 SGHAT, CDR2 FQNNGV. This CDR3 comprises 16 residues. V gave up 5 bases and J gave up 9 bases, with 23 bases separating them. In DNA form, the CDR3 reads TGTGCCAGCAGCCATAGTTCCTCCGGGGAGGGGGGTGAGCAGTTCTTC. Translation: CASSHSSSGEGGEQFF. Full variable domain (outside the CDR3, taken from reference TRBV11-2 and TRBJ2-1): EAGVAQSPRYKIIEKRQSVAFWCNPISGHATLYWYQQILGQGPKLLIQFQNNGVVDDSQLPKDRFSAERLKGVDSTLKIQPAKLEDSAVYLCASSHSSSGEGGEQFFGPGTRLTVL.

This chain joins TRBV20-1 and TRBJ2-3, with 10 positions matching TRBD2. CDR3 length: 14 residues. CDR1 is DFQATT, CDR2 SNEGSKA, per germline (reference sequence). Germline trimming cut 2 bases from V and 6 bases from J; bases unmatched to any gene: 5. Here the CDR3 DNA reads TGCAGTGCTAGAACTCTAGCGGGAGCCGATACGCAGTATTTT. Its protein is CSARTLAGADTQYF.